This T cell receptor (beta chain) was found in a study of shared clonotypes between healthy human individuals. The data were produced by immunoSEQ multiplex PCR, yet TCRdb's version contains in-frame clones alone and is incomplete. The sample has 1.5 million to 2.5 million clones; approximately 94% are singletons. The CDR3 contains 14 residues. Deletions cut 3 bases from V and 3 bases from J, with 12 bases between. Germline V gene data show CDR1 as MNHEY and CDR2 as SMNVEV (reference sequence). CD45RO-negative, CCR7-positively selected cells formed the naive CD8 fraction, excluding terminally differentiated effector memory CD45RA+ cells.

The chain has TRBV27 and TRBJ2-7; D possibly matches TRBD1 or TRBD2 (5 bases each). Sequenced material: naive CD8+ T cells sorted from blood. This receptor was obtained from a man aged 18 to 29 in good health. The CDR3 region is CASSFGTWSYEQYF. CDR3 coding DNA: TGTGCCAGCAGTTTCGGGACGTGGAGCTACGAGCAGTACTTC.